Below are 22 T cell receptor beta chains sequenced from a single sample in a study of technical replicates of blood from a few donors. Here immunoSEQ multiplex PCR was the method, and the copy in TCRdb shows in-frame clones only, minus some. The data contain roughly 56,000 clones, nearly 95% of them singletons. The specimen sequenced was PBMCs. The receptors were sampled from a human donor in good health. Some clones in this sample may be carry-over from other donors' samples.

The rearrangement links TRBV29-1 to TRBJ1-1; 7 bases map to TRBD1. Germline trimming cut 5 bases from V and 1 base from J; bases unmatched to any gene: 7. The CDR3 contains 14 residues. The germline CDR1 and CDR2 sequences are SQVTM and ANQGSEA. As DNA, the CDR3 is TGCAGCGTTATGCCAGGGGGGAGGAACACTGAAGCTTTCTTT. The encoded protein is CSVMPGGRNTEAFF.

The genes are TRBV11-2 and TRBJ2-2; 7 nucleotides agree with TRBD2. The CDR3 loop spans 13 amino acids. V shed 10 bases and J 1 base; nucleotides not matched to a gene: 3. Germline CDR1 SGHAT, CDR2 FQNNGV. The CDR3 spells CATKRENTGELFF. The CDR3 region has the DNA TGTGCCACTAAGCGGGAGAACACCGGGGAGCTGTTTTTT.

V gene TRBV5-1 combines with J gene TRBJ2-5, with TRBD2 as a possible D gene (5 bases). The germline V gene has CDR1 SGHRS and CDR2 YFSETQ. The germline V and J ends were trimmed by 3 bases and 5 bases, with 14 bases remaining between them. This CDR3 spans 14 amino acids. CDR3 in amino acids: CASSSQRGWETQYF. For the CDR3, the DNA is TGCGCCAGCAGCTCCCAAAGAGGGTGGGAGACCCAGTACTTC.

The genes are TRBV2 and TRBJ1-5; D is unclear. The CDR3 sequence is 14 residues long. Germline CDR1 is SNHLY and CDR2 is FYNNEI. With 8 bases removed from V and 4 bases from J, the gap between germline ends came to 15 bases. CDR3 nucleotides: TGTGCCAGCCATGGAGATTTTAGTAATCAGCCCCAGCATTTT. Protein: CASHGDFSNQPQHF.

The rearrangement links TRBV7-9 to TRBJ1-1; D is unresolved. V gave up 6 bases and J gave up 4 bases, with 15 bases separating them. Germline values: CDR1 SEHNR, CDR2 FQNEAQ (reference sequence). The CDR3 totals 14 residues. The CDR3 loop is CASRPDIMGTEAFF. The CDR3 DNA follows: TGTGCCAGCAGACCAGACATTATGGGCACTGAAGCTTTCTTT.

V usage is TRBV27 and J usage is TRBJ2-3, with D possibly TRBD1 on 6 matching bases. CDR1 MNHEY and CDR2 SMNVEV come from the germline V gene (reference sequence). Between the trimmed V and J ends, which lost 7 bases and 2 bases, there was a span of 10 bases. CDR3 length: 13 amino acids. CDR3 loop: CASTRDTTDTQYF. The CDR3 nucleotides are TGTGCCAGCACCCGGGACACCACAGATACGCAGTATTTT.

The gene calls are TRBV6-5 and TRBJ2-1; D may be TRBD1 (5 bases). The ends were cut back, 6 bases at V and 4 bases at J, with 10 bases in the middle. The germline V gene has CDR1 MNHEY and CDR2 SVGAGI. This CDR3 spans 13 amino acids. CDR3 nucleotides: TGTGCCAGCAGATCCCCAGGGTACAATGAGCAGTTCTTC. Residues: CASRSPGYNEQFF.

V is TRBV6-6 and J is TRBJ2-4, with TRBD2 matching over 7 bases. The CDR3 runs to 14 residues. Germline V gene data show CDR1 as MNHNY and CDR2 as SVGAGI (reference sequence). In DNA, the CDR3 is TGTGCATTGGGCGGGAGCGTAGGCAAAAACATTCAGTACTTC. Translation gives CALGGSVGKNIQYF.

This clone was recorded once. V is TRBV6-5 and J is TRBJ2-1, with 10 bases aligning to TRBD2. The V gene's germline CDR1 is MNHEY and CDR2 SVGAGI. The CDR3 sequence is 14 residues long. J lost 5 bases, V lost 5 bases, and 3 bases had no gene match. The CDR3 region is CASSLAGAHNEQFF. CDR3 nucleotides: TGTGCCAGCAGTCTAGCGGGGGCCCACAATGAGCAGTTCTTC.

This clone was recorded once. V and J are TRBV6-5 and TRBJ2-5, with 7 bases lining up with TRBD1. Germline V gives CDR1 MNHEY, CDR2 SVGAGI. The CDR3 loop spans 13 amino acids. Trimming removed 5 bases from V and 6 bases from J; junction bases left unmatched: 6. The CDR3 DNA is TGTGCCAGCAGTCCCGACAGGGTAAAGACCCAGTACTTC. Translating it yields CASSPDRVKTQYF.

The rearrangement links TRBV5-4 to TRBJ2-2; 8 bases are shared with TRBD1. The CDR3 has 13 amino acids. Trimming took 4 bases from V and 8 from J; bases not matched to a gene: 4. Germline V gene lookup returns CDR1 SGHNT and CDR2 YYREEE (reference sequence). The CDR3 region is CASSRQGTGELFF. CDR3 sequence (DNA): TGTGCCAGCAGCCGACAGGGGACGGGGGAGCTGTTTTTT. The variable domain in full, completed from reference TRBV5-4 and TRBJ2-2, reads ETGVTQSPTHLIKTRGQQVTLRCSSQSGHNTVSWYQQALGQGPQFIFQYYREEENGRGNFPPRFSGLQFPNYSSELNVNALELDDSALYLCASSRQGTGELFFGEGSRLTVL.

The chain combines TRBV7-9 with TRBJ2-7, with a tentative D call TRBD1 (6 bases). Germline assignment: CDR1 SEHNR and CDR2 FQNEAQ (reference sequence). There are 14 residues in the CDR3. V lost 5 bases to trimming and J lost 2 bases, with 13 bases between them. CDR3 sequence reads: CASSPRTAAYEQYF. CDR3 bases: TGTGCCAGCAGCCCCAGGACAGCAGCCTACGAGCAGTACTTC.

The CDR3 bases are TGTGCCAGCAGCCGACAGCGTGGCTACACCTTC. Its translation: CASSRQRGYTF. The chain recombines TRBV5-6 with TRBJ1-2, with D maybe TRBD1 (5 bases). Germline-derived CDR1 and CDR2 are SGHDT and YYEEEE. This CDR3 has 11 residues. Trimming cost V 4 bases and J 7 bases, with 8 bases left between them. The full variable domain, its missing parts supplied by reference TRBV5-6 and TRBJ1-2, is DAGVTQSPTHLIKTRGQQVTLRCSPKSGHDTVSWYQQALGQGPQFIFQYYEEEERQRGNFPDRFSGHQFPNYSSELNVNALLLGDSALYLCASSRQRGYTFGSGTRLTVV.

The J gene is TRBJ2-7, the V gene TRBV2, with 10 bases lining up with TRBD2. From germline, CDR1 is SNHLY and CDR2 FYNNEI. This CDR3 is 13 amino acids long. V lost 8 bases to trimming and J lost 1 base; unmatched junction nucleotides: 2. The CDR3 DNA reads TGTGCCAGCCTAGCGGGAGTATCCTACGAGCAGTACTTC. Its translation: CASLAGVSYEQYF.

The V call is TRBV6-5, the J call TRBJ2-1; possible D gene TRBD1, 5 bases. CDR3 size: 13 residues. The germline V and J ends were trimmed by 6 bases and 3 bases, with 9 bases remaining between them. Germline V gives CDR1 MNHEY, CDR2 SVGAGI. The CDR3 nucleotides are TGTGCCAGCAGGTCCACAGGCTACAATGAGCAGTTCTTC. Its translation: CASRSTGYNEQFF.

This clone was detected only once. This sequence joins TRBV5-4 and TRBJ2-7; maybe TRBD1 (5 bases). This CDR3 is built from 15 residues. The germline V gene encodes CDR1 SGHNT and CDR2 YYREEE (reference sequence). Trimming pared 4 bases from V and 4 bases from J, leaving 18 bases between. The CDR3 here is CASSLKGSSGYEQYF. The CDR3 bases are TGTGCCAGCAGCCTCAAGGGGTCCTCAGGGTACGAGCAGTACTTC.

The CDR3 is CASSLYYPGSYEQYF. The CDR3 DNA sequence: TGTGCCAGCAGCTTATATTACCCCGGCTCCTACGAGCAGTACTTC. This sequence joins TRBV11-2 and TRBJ2-7; D ambiguous. CDR3 length equals 15 residues. Germline V gives CDR1 SGHAT, CDR2 FQNNGV. Trimming removed 2 bases from V and 0 bases from J, with 11 bases in between.

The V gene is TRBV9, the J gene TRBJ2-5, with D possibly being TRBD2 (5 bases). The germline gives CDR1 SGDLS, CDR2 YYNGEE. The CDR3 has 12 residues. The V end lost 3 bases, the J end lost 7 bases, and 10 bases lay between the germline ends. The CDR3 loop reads CASSGIGGTQYF. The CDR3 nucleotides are TGTGCCAGCAGCGGTATAGGAGGGACCCAGTACTTC.

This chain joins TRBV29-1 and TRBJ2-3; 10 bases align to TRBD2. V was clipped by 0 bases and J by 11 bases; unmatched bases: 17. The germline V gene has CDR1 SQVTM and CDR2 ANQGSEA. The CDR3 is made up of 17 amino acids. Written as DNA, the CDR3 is TGCAGCGTTGAAGATCGGGGTAGCGGGGGGCCCAGTGGGAAGCAGTATTTT. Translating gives CSVEDRGSGGPSGKQYF.

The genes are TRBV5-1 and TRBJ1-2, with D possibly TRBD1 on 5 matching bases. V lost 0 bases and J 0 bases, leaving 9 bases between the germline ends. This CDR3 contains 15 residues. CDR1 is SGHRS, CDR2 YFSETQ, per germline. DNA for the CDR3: TGCGCCAGCAGCTTGGCCTCAGGGACTAACTATGGCTACACCTTC. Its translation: CASSLASGTNYGYTF.

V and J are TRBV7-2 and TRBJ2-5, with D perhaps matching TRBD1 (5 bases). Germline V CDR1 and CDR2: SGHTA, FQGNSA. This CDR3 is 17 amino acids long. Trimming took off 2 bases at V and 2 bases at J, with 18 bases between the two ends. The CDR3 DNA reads TGTGCCAGCAGCTTAAAACGGAGCAGGGTGGGGCAAGAGACCCAGTACTTC. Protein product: CASSLKRSRVGQETQYF.

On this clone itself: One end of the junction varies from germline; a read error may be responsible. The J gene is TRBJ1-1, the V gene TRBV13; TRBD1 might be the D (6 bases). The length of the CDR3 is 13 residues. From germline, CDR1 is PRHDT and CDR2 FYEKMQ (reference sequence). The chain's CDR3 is CASSPPWDTEAFF. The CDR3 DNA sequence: TGTGCCAGCAGCCCGCCCTGGGACACGGAAGCTTTCTTT.